The source of this T cell receptor (beta chain) is a study of blood T cell repertoires in COVID-19. Study details: Sites in the United States, Italy and Spain provided acute and convalescent COVID-19 samples. PBMCs, B-cell-depleted T cells, or T cells were the source of the cDNA or gDNA that made up the material.

How the authors handled the data: Cell counts per sample came from amplifying reference gene primers. Produced via immunoSEQ multiplex PCR; TCRdb's table is partial and in-frame only. The V and J calls and the clone size are those of that table, but D and trimming were determined from the DNA. This sample has around 100,000 clones, with more than 75% found just once. The CDR3 has 14 residues. Germline V gene data show CDR1 as SNHLY and CDR2 as FYNNEI. V shed 6 bases and J 0 bases; nucleotides not matched to a gene: 4. The chain carries TRBV2 and TRBJ1-1; TRBD1 matches 7 bases. The sequenced sample was peripheral blood. This receptor was taken from an elderly woman with acute or convalescent COVID-19. Here the CDR3 reads CASRGDSMNTEAFF. CDR3 DNA: TGTGCCAGCAGGGGGGACAGCATGAACACTGAAGCTTTCTTT.